This T cell receptor (beta chain) was sequenced during a study of shared clonotypes between healthy human individuals. Across the study: A donor's plate count was three for CD4 naive and three for CD4 memory; CD8 naive had two and CD8 memory one. General study points: Non-shared clonotypes had lower generation probabilities than those shared by all four donors.

Trimming cost V 8 bases and J 7 bases, with 24 bases left between them. Germline V gives CDR1 SQVTM, CDR2 ANQGSEA. The CDR3 covers 15 residues. Naive-designated CD8 cells lacked CD45RO, were positively enriched for CCR7, and omitted terminally differentiated effector memory CD45RA+ cells. Clones were read by immunoSEQ multiplex PCR, and TCRdb kept only the in-frame ones, dropping some. Of 800,000 to 950,000 clones in the sample, about 96% are singletons; the top ten hold less than 0.25%. On this clone itself: No antigen is known for it.

Sample: naive CD8+ T cells sorted from blood. The chain couples TRBV29-1 to TRBJ2-1; the D gene could be TRBD1 or TRBD2 (6 bases each). The clonotype was recovered from a man aged 25-45 years in good health. The CDR3 DNA reads as TGCAGCACTGTCGGAGGGGGAAAAAGGATGAATGAGCAGTTCTTC. Its protein product is CSTVGGGKRMNEQFF.